Following are 24 T cell receptor beta chains from one sample sequenced in a study of blood T cell repertoires in COVID-19. Profiling relied on immunoSEQ multiplex PCR, and the TCRdb table lists in-frame clones only, not all of them. The sample lists under 110,000 clones; 70% to 80% were seen once. Sequences were obtained from peripheral blood. These receptors came from a man of 80 years or more with COVID-19, enrolled during active disease.

The genes are TRBV11-2 and TRBJ2-7, with D possibly TRBD2 on 6 matching bases. The CDR3 consists of 16 residues. The germline V gene has CDR1 SGHAT and CDR2 FQNNGV. Trimming pared 7 bases from V and 5 bases from J, leaving 24 bases between. The CDR3: CASTPRGYYSGDEQYF. The CDR3, as DNA: TGTGCCAGCACCCCGCGAGGGTATTATAGCGGTGACGAGCAGTACTTC.

Only a few counts were recorded for this clone. This chain joins TRBV7-9 and TRBJ2-2, with D possibly being TRBD1 (6 bases). Between the trimmed V and J ends, which lost 5 bases and 0 bases, there was a span of 13 bases. CDR3 length: 16 residues. Germline assignment: CDR1 SEHNR and CDR2 FQNEAQ (reference sequence). The CDR3: CASSPQGYANTGELFF. CDR3 nucleotides: TGTGCCAGCAGCCCCCAGGGGTACGCGAACACCGGGGAGCTGTTTTTT.

V gene TRBV4-2 combines with J gene TRBJ2-7; D possibly corresponds to TRBD2 (5 bases). Germline V gene data show CDR1 as LGHNA and CDR2 as YNFKEQ. This CDR3 comprises 16 residues. Trimming removed 4 bases at V and 2 bases at J, with 18 bases between. The CDR3 region is CASSPSEEPGPYEQYF. The CDR3 region has the DNA TGTGCCAGCAGCCCGTCGGAGGAACCGGGCCCCTACGAGCAGTACTTC.

CDR3 sequence reads: CATSDTGTGKETQYF. The CDR3 bases are TGTGCCACCAGTGACACCGGGACAGGGAAAGAGACCCAGTACTTC. The rearrangement uses TRBV24-1 and TRBJ2-5; 9 nucleotides align to TRBD1. Germline loops: CDR1 KGHDR, CDR2 SFDVKD. CDR3 length: 15 amino acids. V lost 4 bases, J lost 3 bases, and 5 bases stayed unmatched.

The rearrangement links TRBV7-3 to TRBJ2-3; 7 nucleotides agree with TRBD2. After removal of 6 bases from V and 0 bases from J, the junction contained 6 bases not matched to a gene. The CDR3 loop spans 15 amino acids. CDR1 is SGHTA and CDR2 is FQGTGA in the germline V gene. The CDR3 spells CASRLSGASTDTQYF. The DNA for the CDR3 is TGTGCCAGCAGACTGAGCGGGGCGAGCACAGATACGCAGTATTTT.

The chain uses TRBV5-4 and TRBJ1-5; 7 positions match TRBD1. CDR3 length: 19 residues. The V segment lost 3 bases and the J segment 0 bases; nucleotides outside the gene matches: 15. Germline V gives CDR1 SGHNT, CDR2 YYREEE (reference sequence). The CDR3, as DNA: TGTGCCAGCAGCTCAAAGGTAATCCGGGACAGCTATAGCAATCAGCCCCAGCATTTT. The encoded protein is CASSSKVIRDSYSNQPQHF. The complete variable domain, with remaining parts taken from reference TRBV5-4 and TRBJ1-5, reads ETGVTQSPTHLIKTRGQQVTLRCSSQSGHNTVSWYQQALGQGPQFIFQYYREEENGRGNFPPRFSGLQFPNYSSELNVNALELDDSALYLCASSSKVIRDSYSNQPQHFGDGTRLSIL.

The chain combines TRBV9 with TRBJ1-2; the match to TRBD1 covers 9 bases. V dropped 6 bases and J dropped 4; count of bases not matched to a gene: 7. The CDR3 is made up of 14 amino acids. Germline V CDR1 and CDR2: SGDLS, YYNGEE. DNA of the CDR3: TGTGCCAGCAACGTGGGGGACAGGGCCTATGGCTACACCTTC. Protein product: CASNVGDRAYGYTF.

J is TRBJ1-1 and V is TRBV6-5, with 8 bases fitting TRBD1. The CDR3 has 13 residues. V gave up 6 bases and J gave up 10 bases; unmatched junction bases: 10. The germline CDR1 and CDR2 sequences are MNHEY and SVGAGI. CDR3 protein: CASRWTGSEIAFF. CDR3 coding DNA: TGTGCCAGCAGATGGACAGGGTCTGAGATAGCTTTCTTT.

This clone showed up just a few times. The V call is TRBV3-1 (or the pseudogene TRBV3-2), the J call TRBJ1-2, with D possibly TRBD1 on 6 matching bases. The V end lost 0 bases, the J end lost 5 bases, and 22 bases lay between the germline ends. This CDR3 has 18 residues. Germline V gene sequence: CDR1 LGHDT, CDR2 YNNKEL (reference sequence). The CDR3 nucleotides read TGTGCCAGCAGCCAAGATGGCAACGGGACACCCCATGGGTATGGCTACACCTTC. Translated: CASSQDGNGTPHGYGYTF.

The chain links TRBV2 to TRBJ2-1; 8 nucleotides agree with TRBD2. J lost 9 bases, V lost 1 base, and 5 bases had no gene match. This CDR3 comprises 14 residues. Germline V gene data show CDR1 as SNHLY and CDR2 as FYNNEI. CDR3: CASSEVGLEAEQFF. CDR3 coding DNA: TGTGCCAGCAGTGAAGTGGGACTAGAAGCTGAGCAGTTCTTC.

The rearrangement joins TRBV2 to TRBJ2-2; D is unresolved. The CDR3 totals 13 residues. Trimming cost V 8 bases and J 0 bases, with 7 bases left between them. CDR1 is SNHLY, CDR2 FYNNEI, per germline. CDR3 in DNA: TGTGCCAGCCGGCGGTCGAACACCGGGGAGCTGTTTTTT. Protein sequence: CASRRSNTGELFF.

This chain uses TRBV11-2 with TRBJ2-7; possibly TRBD2 for D (6 bases). CDR3 length: 12 amino acids. The germline CDR1 and CDR2 sequences are SGHAT and FQNNGV. Trimming removed 1 base at V and 7 bases at J, with 8 bases between. The CDR3 sequence is CASSLGGGEQYF. The CDR3, as DNA: TGTGCCAGCAGCTTAGGGGGAGGTGAGCAGTACTTC.

This chain uses TRBV27 with TRBJ1-5, with 9 bases fitting TRBD1. Germline CDR1 and CDR2: MNHEY and SMNVEV (reference sequence). Losses at the gene ends were 6 bases for V and 5 bases for J; bases not matched to a gene: 11. This CDR3 has 16 amino acids. CDR3 residues: CASSQGTGRRDQPQHF. In DNA, the CDR3 is TGTGCCAGCAGCCAGGGGACAGGGAGGAGGGATCAGCCCCAGCATTTT.

The gene calls are TRBV10-3 and TRBJ1-4, with 8 nucleotides matching TRBD1. V was clipped by 0 bases and J by 5 bases; unmatched bases: 2. The CDR3 covers 15 residues. Germline lookup yields CDR1 ENHRY and CDR2 SYGVKD. The DNA for the CDR3 is TGTGCCATCAGTGAGTCGGCAGGGGGCAATGAAAAACTGTTTTTT. Protein: CAISESAGGNEKLFF.

V and J are TRBV19 and TRBJ1-3; D is unresolved. The germline V and J ends were trimmed by 5 bases and 0 bases, with 8 bases remaining between them. The CDR3 is made up of 14 amino acids. CDR1 and CDR2 (germline): LNHDA, SQIVND (reference sequence). In nucleotides, the CDR3 is TGTGCCAGTAGTTCGTTGGCCTCTGGAAACACCATATATTTT. Protein product: CASSSLASGNTIYF.

The chain combines TRBV24-1 with TRBJ1-5, with D hard to call. Germline V lookup: CDR1 KGHDR, CDR2 SFDVKD. CDR3 length equals 16 residues. V lost 5 bases, J lost 2 bases, and 15 bases lay in between. This CDR3 reads CATSASGREGNQPQHF. Written as DNA, the CDR3 is TGTGCCACCAGTGCATCCGGGCGGGAAGGCAATCAGCCCCAGCATTTT.

The V and J genes are TRBV28 and TRBJ2-1; TRBD2 aligns across 7 bases. The CDR3 is 14 residues long. The trim removed 3 bases at V and 5 bases at J, leaving 4 bases unmatched. CDR1 and CDR2 from the germline V gene are MDHEN and SYDVKM. CDR3 nucleotide sequence: TGTGCCAGCAGTTTCGCGGGAGAGGACAATGAGCAGTTCTTC. This translates into CASSFAGEDNEQFF.

In its sample, this clone was seen once. The V and J genes are TRBV6-5 and TRBJ1-6; TRBD1 matches at 7 bases. CDR3 length equals 16 residues. The germline V gene has CDR1 MNHEY and CDR2 SVGAGI. V gave up 1 base and J gave up 7 bases; unmatched junction bases: 7. Here the CDR3 reads CASSYWGRGENSPLHF. In DNA, the CDR3 is TGTGCCAGCAGTTACTGGGGCAGGGGGGAAAATTCACCCCTCCACTTT.

J is TRBJ1-3 and V is TRBV2, with unresolved D. Germline CDR1 is SNHLY and CDR2 is FYNNEI. The CDR3 runs 11 residues. Trimming took off 5 bases at V and 11 bases at J, with 10 bases between the two ends. DNA for the CDR3: TGTGCCAGCAGTCCGTTGTCTGCCATATATTTT. The encoded protein is CASSPLSAIYF.

The V gene is TRBV18, the J gene TRBJ1-3; D is unresolved. Germline CDR1 KGHSH, CDR2 LQKENI. CDR3 length: 18 amino acids. The germline V and J ends were trimmed by 0 bases and 4 bases, with 19 bases remaining between them. Here the CDR3 reads CASSPPGSMAAVGNTIYF. Here the CDR3 DNA reads TGTGCCAGCTCACCACCGGGTTCCATGGCCGCGGTGGGAAACACCATATATTTT.

V and J are TRBV19 and TRBJ2-3, with 7 positions matching TRBD1. V gave up 7 bases and J gave up 4 bases; unmatched junction bases: 5. This CDR3 spans 13 amino acids. In germline, CDR1 is LNHDA, CDR2 SQIVND (reference sequence). CDR3 sequence: CASKLGGADTQYF. The CDR3 DNA reads as TGTGCCAGTAAACTAGGGGGCGCAGATACGCAGTATTTT. The entire variable domain, with the rest obtained from reference TRBV19 and TRBJ2-3, is as follows: DGGITQSPKYLFRKEGQNVTLSCEQNLNHDAMYWYRQDPGQGLRLIYYSQIVNDFQKGDIAEGYSVSREKKESFPLTVTSAQKNPTAFYLCASKLGGADTQYFGPGTRLTVL.

The CDR3 DNA reads as TGCGCCAGCAGCTTGGGCGGGAGGACCTACAATGAGCAGTTCTTC. Translated: CASSLGGRTYNEQFF. This rearrangement joins TRBV5-1 to TRBJ2-1, with TRBD2 matching 8 bases. J lost 2 bases, V lost 0 bases, and 1 base had no gene match. The CDR3 is made up of 15 amino acids. Germline values: CDR1 SGHRS, CDR2 YFSETQ.

This clone has only a few counts. The chain combines TRBV6-5 with TRBJ2-5, with unresolved D. CDR3 length equals 12 residues. CDR1 is MNHEY, CDR2 SVGAGI, per germline. Trimming stripped 0 bases from V and 5 bases from J, with 4 bases between. CDR3 loop: CASSYSRETQYF. The CDR3 DNA reads TGTGCCAGCAGTTACTCGAGGGAGACCCAGTACTTC.

The chain carries TRBV5-1 and TRBJ1-6, with TRBD1 matching 9 bases. The CDR3 runs to 16 residues. Germline CDR1 SGHRS, CDR2 YFSETQ. The V and J ends lost 4 bases and 0 bases, in that order; junction bases with no gene match: 2. The CDR3 reads CASSMGQGSYNSPLHF. DNA for the CDR3: TGCGCCAGCAGCATGGGACAGGGCTCCTATAATTCACCCCTCCACTTT.